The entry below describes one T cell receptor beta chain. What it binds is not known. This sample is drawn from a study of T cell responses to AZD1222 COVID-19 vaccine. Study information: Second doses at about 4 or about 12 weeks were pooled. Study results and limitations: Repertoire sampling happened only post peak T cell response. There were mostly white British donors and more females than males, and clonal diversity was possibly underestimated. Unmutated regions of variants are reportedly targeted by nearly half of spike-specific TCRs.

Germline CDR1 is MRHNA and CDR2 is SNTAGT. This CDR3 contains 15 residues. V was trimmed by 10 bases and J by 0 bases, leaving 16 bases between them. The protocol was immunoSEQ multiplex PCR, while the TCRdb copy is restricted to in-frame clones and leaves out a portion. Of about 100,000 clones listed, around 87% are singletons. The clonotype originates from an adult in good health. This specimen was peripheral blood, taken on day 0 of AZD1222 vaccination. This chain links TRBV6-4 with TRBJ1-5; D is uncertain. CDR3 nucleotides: TGTGCCATTACCGCCCGAAGAGTTAGCAATCAGCCCCAGCATTTT. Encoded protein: CAITARRVSNQPQHF.